This is a list of T cell receptor beta chains from one sample in a study of regulatory T cells in long-lasting Graves disease. TCRdb fed the multiplex PCR reads into MiXCR, producing one record per CDR3 protein. The sample lists 360,000 or so distinct CDR3 sequences; 20% to 25% were seen once. The material was peripheral blood mononuclear cells (PBMCs), obtained when the disease was refractory, from a patient treated with antithyroid drugs. All receptors derive from a woman aged 40-49 years with Graves disease. Each CDR3 is given with its conserved first and last residue. A D gene is named only where the DNA matches it firmly. Clone size is given for some rows only: seen once, a few or many times, or a class if the clone is expanded.

clone size: few; J gene: TRBJ2-6; V gene: TRBV24-1; D gene: .; CDR3 DNA: TGTGCCACCAGCAGGGCTGGGGCCAACGTCCTGACTTTC; CDR3 protein: CATSRAGANVLTF
clone size: few; J gene: TRBJ1-2; V gene: TRBV7-2; D gene: .; CDR3 DNA: TGTGCCAGCAGCTTAGCCCACCAGGGGTATGGCTACACCTTC; CDR3 protein: CASSLAHQGYGYTF
clone size: many; J gene: TRBJ1-1; V gene: TRBV11-2; D gene: .; CDR3 DNA: TGTGCCAGCAGCCCCCAGGGTGACACTGAAGCTTTCTTT; CDR3 protein: CASSPQGDTEAFF
clone size: many; J gene: TRBJ1-5; V gene: TRBV2; D gene: .; CDR3 DNA: TGTGCCAGCAGTGGGGACGGCCCCAGGGAGCCCCAGCATTTT; CDR3 protein: CASSGDGPREPQHF
clone size: few; J gene: TRBJ1-1; V gene: TRBV7-2; D gene: .; CDR3 DNA: TGTGCCAGCAGCAAGCAAACAGGATCCACTGAAGCTTTCTTT; CDR3 protein: CASSKQTGSTEAFF
clone size: few; J gene: TRBJ1-5; V gene: TRBV12-3/TRBV12-4; D gene: TRBD1; CDR3 DNA: TGTGCCAGCAGCTTGACAGGGTTATATCAGCCCCAGCATTTT; CDR3 protein: CASSLTGLYQPQHF
clone size: many; J gene: TRBJ2-4; V gene: TRBV2; D gene: .; CDR3 DNA: TGTGCCAGCAGTCCCAGACATGGGACCCCCGGGTACATTCAGTACTTC; CDR3 protein: CASSPRHGTPGYIQYF
clone size: few; J gene: TRBJ2-3; V gene: TRBV28; D gene: TRBD2; CDR3 DNA: TGTGCCAGCAGCGCAGGGGGACTAGCGGGGACAGATACGCAGTATTTT; CDR3 protein: CASSAGGLAGTDTQYF
clone size: .; J gene: TRBJ2-7; V gene: TRBV27; D gene: .; CDR3 DNA: TGTGCCAGCAGTTTAATATCCAGAGAATACGAGCAGTACTTC; CDR3 protein: CASSLISREYEQYF
clone size: many; J gene: TRBJ1-2; V gene: TRBV5-1; D gene: .; CDR3 DNA: TGCGCCAGCAGCTTGGTAGGCGGATCCTATGGCTACACCTTC; CDR3 protein: CASSLVGGSYGYTF
clone size: few; J gene: TRBJ2-3; V gene: TRBV7-9; D gene: TRBD2; CDR3 DNA: TGTGCCAGCAGCTTAGGGGTTTACCTAGCGGGAAGCACAGATACGCAGTATTTT; CDR3 protein: CASSLGVYLAGSTDTQYF
clone size: many; J gene: TRBJ1-5; V gene: TRBV20-1; D gene: TRBD1; CDR3 DNA: TGCAGTGCTCGCCGGGACAGCGCCAATCAGCCCCAGCATTTT; CDR3 protein: CSARRDSANQPQHF
clone size: many; J gene: TRBJ1-1; V gene: TRBV28; D gene: TRBD1; CDR3 DNA: TGTGCCAGCAGTATGACAGGGAGGAACACTGAAGCTTTCTTT; CDR3 protein: CASSMTGRNTEAFF
clone size: few; J gene: TRBJ1-4; V gene: TRBV7-9; D gene: .; CDR3 DNA: TGTGCCAGCAGCTTTAACTGGGCGGGAGGTGTTGAAAAACTGTTTTTT; CDR3 protein: CASSFNWAGGVEKLFF
clone size: many; J gene: TRBJ2-2; V gene: TRBV12-3/TRBV12-4; D gene: TRBD1; CDR3 DNA: TGTGCCAGCAGTTTATCCCGGGACAGGGGGGGGAACACCGGGGAGCTGTTTTTT; CDR3 protein: CASSLSRDRGGNTGELFF
clone size: .; J gene: TRBJ1-4; V gene: TRBV2; D gene: TRBD1; CDR3 DNA: TGTGCCAGCACCATGGCAGGGGGAGATGAAAAACTGTTTTTT; CDR3 protein: CASTMAGGDEKLFF
clone size: many; J gene: TRBJ2-7; V gene: TRBV10-1; D gene: .; CDR3 DNA: TGCGCCAGCAGTAACTCACAGAGCTACGAGCAGTACTTC; CDR3 protein: CASSNSQSYEQYF
clone size: many; J gene: TRBJ1-1; V gene: TRBV12-3/TRBV12-4; D gene: .; CDR3 DNA: TGTGCCAGCAGGGAAGGTGACACTGAAGCTTTCTTT; CDR3 protein: CASREGDTEAFF
clone size: .; J gene: TRBJ1-5; V gene: TRBV19; D gene: .; CDR3 DNA: TGTGCCAGTAGTATCGGGGCTCAGCCCCAGCATTTT; CDR3 protein: CASSIGAQPQHF
clone size: many; J gene: TRBJ2-7; V gene: TRBV2; D gene: .; CDR3 DNA: TGTGCCAGCAGCGTACAGGGCTACGAGCAGTACTTC; CDR3 protein: CASSVQGYEQYF
clone size: many; J gene: TRBJ2-7; V gene: TRBV20-1; D gene: .; CDR3 DNA: TGCAGTGCTAGCGGGACCTACGAGCAGTACTTC; CDR3 protein: CSASGTYEQYF
clone size: few; J gene: TRBJ2-2; V gene: TRBV2; D gene: TRBD2; CDR3 DNA: TGTGCCAGCAGGGAGCTAGCGGGAGTTATTAACGGGGAGCTGTTTTTT; CDR3 protein: CASRELAGVINGELFF
clone size: many; J gene: TRBJ1-1; V gene: TRBV27; D gene: .; CDR3 DNA: TGTGCCAGCAGTTTGCATGGAAACCTGAACACTGAAGCTTTCTTT; CDR3 protein: CASSLHGNLNTEAFF
clone size: few; J gene: TRBJ2-2; V gene: TRBV6-2/TRBV6-3; D gene: .; CDR3 DNA: TGTGCCAGCAGTGAAGCGGTCACCGGGGAGCTGTTTTTT; CDR3 protein: CASSEAVTGELFF
clone size: .; J gene: TRBJ1-1; V gene: TRBV6-2/TRBV6-3; D gene: .; CDR3 DNA: TGTGCCAGCAGTCGACTTACTAGCGGGGACACTGAAGCTTTCTTT; CDR3 protein: CASSRLTSGDTEAFF
clone size: .; J gene: TRBJ2-7; V gene: TRBV9; D gene: TRBD2; CDR3 DNA: TGTGCCAGCAGCGTCAATAGCGGGATTGCGCCCTACGAGCAGTACTTC; CDR3 protein: CASSVNSGIAPYEQYF
clone size: many; J gene: TRBJ1-6; V gene: TRBV5-1; D gene: .; CDR3 DNA: TGCGCCAGCAGCTTGGGTAAAGGCGCATATTCACCCCTCCACTTT; CDR3 protein: CASSLGKGAYSPLHF
clone size: many; J gene: TRBJ2-7; V gene: TRBV20-1; D gene: TRBD1; CDR3 DNA: TGCAGTGCTAGGGGGCTAACAGGGGTCCGGTACTTC; CDR3 protein: CSARGLTGVRYF
clone size: few; J gene: TRBJ2-5; V gene: TRBV5-1; D gene: .; CDR3 DNA: TGCGCCAGCAGCTTGCCAATCGTCAGCGAAGAGACCCAGTACTTC; CDR3 protein: CASSLPIVSEETQYF
clone size: .; J gene: TRBJ2-1; V gene: TRBV20-1; D gene: TRBD2; CDR3 DNA: TGCAGTGCTAGGTCGGCGGGGGGGGTGGGGTGGAATGAGCAGTTCTTC; CDR3 protein: CSARSAGGVGWNEQFF
clone size: many; J gene: TRBJ2-5; V gene: TRBV6-1; D gene: TRBD2; CDR3 DNA: TGTGCCAGCAGACGAGCCGGGACTAGCGGGAGTGAGGGAGAGACCCAGTACTTC; CDR3 protein: CASRRAGTSGSEGETQYF
clone size: few; J gene: TRBJ1-3; V gene: TRBV29-1; D gene: .; CDR3 DNA: .; CDR3 protein: CSVGAGTLYF
clone size: .; J gene: TRBJ1-1; V gene: TRBV7-9; D gene: TRBD1; CDR3 DNA: TGTGCCAGCAACCCGGGGGACAGATTGAACACTGAAGCTTTCTTT; CDR3 protein: CASNPGDRLNTEAFF
clone size: many; J gene: TRBJ2-2; V gene: TRBV2; D gene: .; CDR3 DNA: TGTGCCAGCGATGACAGGAACAAAAACACCGGGGAGCTGTTTTTT; CDR3 protein: CASDDRNKNTGELFF
clone size: .; J gene: TRBJ2-4; V gene: TRBV3-1; D gene: TRBD1; CDR3 DNA: TGTGCCAGCAGCCTCGAGACAGGGGGTCTCATTCAGTACTTC; CDR3 protein: CASSLETGGLIQYF
clone size: many; J gene: TRBJ2-7; V gene: TRBV7-8; D gene: TRBD1; CDR3 DNA: TGTGCCAGCAGCTCTTGGACAGGTACCTACGAGCAGTACTTC; CDR3 protein: CASSSWTGTYEQYF
clone size: few; J gene: TRBJ2-7; V gene: TRBV19; D gene: .; CDR3 DNA: TGTGCCAGTAGTATAAGCCTCTCTCAGAGGCAGTACTTC; CDR3 protein: CASSISLSQRQYF
clone size: many; J gene: TRBJ2-7; V gene: TRBV20-1; D gene: TRBD1; CDR3 DNA: TGCAGTGCTAGGGCGGGACAGGGACAGCAGCTTTACGAGCAGTACTTC; CDR3 protein: CSARAGQGQQLYEQYF